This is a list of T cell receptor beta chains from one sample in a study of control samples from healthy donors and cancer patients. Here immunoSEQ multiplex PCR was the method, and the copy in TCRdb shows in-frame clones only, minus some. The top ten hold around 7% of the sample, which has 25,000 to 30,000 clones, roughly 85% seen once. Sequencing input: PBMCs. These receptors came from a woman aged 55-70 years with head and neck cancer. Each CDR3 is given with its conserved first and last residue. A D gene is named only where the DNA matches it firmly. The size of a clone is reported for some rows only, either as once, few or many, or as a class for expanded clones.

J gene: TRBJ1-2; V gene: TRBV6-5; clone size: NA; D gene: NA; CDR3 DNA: TGTGCCAGCATCGGAGGTACGGGCTATGGCTACACCTTC; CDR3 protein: CASIGGTGYGYTF
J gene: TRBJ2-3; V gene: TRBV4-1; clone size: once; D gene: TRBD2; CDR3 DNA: TGCGCCAGCAGCCAACCCCCTCTCCGGGGGGGGGCCTCCGTCAGCACAGATACGCAGTATTTT; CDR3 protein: CASSQPPLRGGASVSTDTQYF
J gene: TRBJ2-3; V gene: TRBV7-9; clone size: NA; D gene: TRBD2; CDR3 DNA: TGTGCCAGCAGCACACTAGCGGGAGCAGATACGCAGTATTTT; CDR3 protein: CASSTLAGADTQYF
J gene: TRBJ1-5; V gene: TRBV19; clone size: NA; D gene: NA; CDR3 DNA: TGTGCCAGTAGTAGGCTCAATCAGCCCCAGCATTTT; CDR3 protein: CASSRLNQPQHF
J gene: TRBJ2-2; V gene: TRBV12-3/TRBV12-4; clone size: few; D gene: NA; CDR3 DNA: TGTGCCAGCAGTTACAGGGTTGAAGGGGAGCTGTTTTTT; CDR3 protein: CASSYRVEGELFF
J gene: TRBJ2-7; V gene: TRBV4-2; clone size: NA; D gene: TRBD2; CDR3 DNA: TGTGCCAGCAGCCAAGAGACTAGCGGGGCCTACGAGCAGTACTTC; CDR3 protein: CASSQETSGAYEQYF
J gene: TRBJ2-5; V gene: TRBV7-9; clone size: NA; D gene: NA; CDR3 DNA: TGTGCCAGCAGCTTAGATAACAGCCAAGAGACCCAGTACTTC; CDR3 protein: CASSLDNSQETQYF
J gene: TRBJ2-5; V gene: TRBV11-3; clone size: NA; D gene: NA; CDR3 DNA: TGTGCCAGCAGCTTCATGATTGCCAGGGAGACCCAGTACTTC; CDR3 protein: CASSFMIARETQYF
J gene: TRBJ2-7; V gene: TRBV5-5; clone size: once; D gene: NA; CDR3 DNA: TGTGCCAGCAGCTTGGAGCGGTCCGAGCAGTACTTC; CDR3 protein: CASSLERSEQYF
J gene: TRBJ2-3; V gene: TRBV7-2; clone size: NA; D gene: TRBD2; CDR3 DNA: TGTGCCAGCAGCTTAGGCGGGGGGGTATCCACAGATACGCAGTATTTT; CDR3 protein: CASSLGGGVSTDTQYF
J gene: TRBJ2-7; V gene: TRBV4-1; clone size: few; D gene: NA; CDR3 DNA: TGCGCCAGCAGCCAAGATCGACAGCCCACCTACGAGCAGTACTTC; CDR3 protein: CASSQDRQPTYEQYF
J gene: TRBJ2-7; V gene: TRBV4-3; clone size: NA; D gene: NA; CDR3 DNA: TGCGCCAGCAGCCAAGCGGTCTCAGGATACGAGCAGTACTTC; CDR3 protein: CASSQAVSGYEQYF
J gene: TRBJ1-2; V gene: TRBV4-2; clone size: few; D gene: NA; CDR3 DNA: TGTGCCAGCAGCGATCACCACGGGCAGGGGCGAAACTATGGCTACACCTTC; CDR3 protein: CASSDHHGQGRNYGYTF
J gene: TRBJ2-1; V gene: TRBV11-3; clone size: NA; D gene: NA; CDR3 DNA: TGTGCCAGCAGCTTAGGGCCCCCTAGCGTCAATGAGCAGTTCTTC; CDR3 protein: CASSLGPPSVNEQFF
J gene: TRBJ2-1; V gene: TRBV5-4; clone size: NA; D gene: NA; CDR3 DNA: TGTGCCAGCATCCCGGACTCCCTTTCGGGCAATGAGCAGTTCTTC; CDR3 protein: CASIPDSLSGNEQFF
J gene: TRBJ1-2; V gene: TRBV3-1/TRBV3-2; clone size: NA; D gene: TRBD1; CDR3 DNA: TGTGCCAGCACCAGGGGGTCTAACTATGGCTACACCTTC; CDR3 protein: CASTRGSNYGYTF
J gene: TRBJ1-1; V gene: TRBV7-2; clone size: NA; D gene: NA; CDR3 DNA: TGTGCCAGCAGCTTTAGTATGAACACTGAAGCTTTCTTT; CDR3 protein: CASSFSMNTEAFF
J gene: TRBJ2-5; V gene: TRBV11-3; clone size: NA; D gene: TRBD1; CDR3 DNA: TGTGCCAGCAGCTTAGAAGGGGGCGGGCACCAAGAGACCCAGTACTTC; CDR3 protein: CASSLEGGGHQETQYF
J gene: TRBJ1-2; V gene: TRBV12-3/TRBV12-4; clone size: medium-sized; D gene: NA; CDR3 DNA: TGTGCCAGCAGTTATAGTTCCTATGGCTACACCTTC; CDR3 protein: CASSYSSYGYTF
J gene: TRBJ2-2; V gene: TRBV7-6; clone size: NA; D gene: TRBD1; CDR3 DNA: TGTGCCAGCAGCCCGAGACAGGGTTACACCGGGGAGCTGTTTTTT; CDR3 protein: CASSPRQGYTGELFF
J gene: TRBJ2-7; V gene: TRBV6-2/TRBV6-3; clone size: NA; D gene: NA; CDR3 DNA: TGTGCCAGCAGTTACTCGGGCTTGACAAACGAGCAGTACTTC; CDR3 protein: CASSYSGLTNEQYF
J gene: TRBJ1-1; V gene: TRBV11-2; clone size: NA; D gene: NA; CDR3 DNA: TGTGCCAGCAGCTTAACAGTTTCCACTGAAGCTTTCTTT; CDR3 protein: CASSLTVSTEAFF
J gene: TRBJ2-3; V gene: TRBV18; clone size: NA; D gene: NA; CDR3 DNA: TGTGCCAGCTCACCACCGCACAGGGCCGCAGATACGCAGTATTTT; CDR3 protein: CASSPPHRAADTQYF